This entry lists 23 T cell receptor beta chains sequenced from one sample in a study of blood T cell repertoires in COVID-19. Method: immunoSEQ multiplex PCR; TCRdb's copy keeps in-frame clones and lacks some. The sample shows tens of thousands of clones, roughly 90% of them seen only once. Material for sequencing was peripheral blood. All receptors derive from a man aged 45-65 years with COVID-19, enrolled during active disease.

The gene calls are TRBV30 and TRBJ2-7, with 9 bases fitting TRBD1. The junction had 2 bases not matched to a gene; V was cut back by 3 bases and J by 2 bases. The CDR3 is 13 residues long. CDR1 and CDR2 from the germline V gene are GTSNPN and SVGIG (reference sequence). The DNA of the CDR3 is TGTGCCTGGAGAAGGACAGGGGCCTACGAGCAGTACTTC. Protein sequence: CAWRRTGAYEQYF.

CDR3 residues: CASSIRQISGNTIYF. The CDR3 DNA reads TGTGCCAGTAGTATTAGACAGATCTCTGGAAACACCATATATTTT. V gene TRBV19 combines with J gene TRBJ1-3; tentative D call: TRBD1 (5 bases). Germline lookup yields CDR1 LNHDA and CDR2 SQIVND (reference sequence). Trimming stripped 3 bases from V and 0 bases from J, with 9 bases between. The CDR3 has 15 residues.

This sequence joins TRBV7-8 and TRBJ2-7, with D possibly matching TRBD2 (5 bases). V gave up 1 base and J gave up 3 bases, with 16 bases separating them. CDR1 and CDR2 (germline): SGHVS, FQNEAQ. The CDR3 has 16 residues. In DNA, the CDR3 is TGTGCCAGCAGCTTAGGGAGGTACTTACAAGACTACGAGCAGTACTTC. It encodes CASSLGRYLQDYEQYF.

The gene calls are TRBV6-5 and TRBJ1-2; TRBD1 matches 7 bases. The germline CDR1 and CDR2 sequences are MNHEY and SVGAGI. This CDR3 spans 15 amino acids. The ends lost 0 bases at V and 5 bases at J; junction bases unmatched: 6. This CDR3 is CASSYSNRGRYGYTF. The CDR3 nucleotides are TGTGCCAGCAGTTACTCGAACAGGGGAAGGTATGGCTACACCTTC.

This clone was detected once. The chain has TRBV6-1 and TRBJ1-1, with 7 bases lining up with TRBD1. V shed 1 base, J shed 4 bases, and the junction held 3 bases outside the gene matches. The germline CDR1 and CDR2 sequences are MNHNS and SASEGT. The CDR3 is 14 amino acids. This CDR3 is CASSEGQGPTEAFF. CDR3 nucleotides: TGTGCCAGCAGTGAAGGACAGGGCCCCACTGAAGCTTTCTTT.

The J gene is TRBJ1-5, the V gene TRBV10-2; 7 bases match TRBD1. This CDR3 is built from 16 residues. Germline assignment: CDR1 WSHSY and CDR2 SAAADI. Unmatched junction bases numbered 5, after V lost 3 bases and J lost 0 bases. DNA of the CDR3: TGCGCCAGCAGTGACGGGACAGAGTATAGCAATCAGCCCCAGCATTTT. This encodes CASSDGTEYSNQPQHF.

The CDR3 spells CASSFGGNTGELFF. The CDR3 bases are TGTGCCAGCAGCTTTGGAGGGAACACCGGGGAGCTGTTTTTT. V gene TRBV11-2 combines with J gene TRBJ2-2, with a possible D match to TRBD2 (5 bases). Trimming removed 3 bases at V and 1 base at J, with 6 bases between. This CDR3 spans 14 amino acids. The germline gives CDR1 SGHAT, CDR2 FQNNGV. Filled out from reference TRBV11-2 and TRBJ2-2, the complete variable domain reads EAGVAQSPRYKIIEKRQSVAFWCNPISGHATLYWYQQILGQGPKLLIQFQNNGVVDDSQLPKDRFSAERLKGVDSTLKIQPAKLEDSAVYLCASSFGGNTGELFFGEGSRLTVL.

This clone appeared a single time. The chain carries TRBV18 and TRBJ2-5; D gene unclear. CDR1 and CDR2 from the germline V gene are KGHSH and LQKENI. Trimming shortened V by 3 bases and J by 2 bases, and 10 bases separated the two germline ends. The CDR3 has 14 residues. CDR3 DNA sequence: TGTGCCAGCTCACCGGTTGACATACAAGAGACCCAGTACTTC. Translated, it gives CASSPVDIQETQYF.

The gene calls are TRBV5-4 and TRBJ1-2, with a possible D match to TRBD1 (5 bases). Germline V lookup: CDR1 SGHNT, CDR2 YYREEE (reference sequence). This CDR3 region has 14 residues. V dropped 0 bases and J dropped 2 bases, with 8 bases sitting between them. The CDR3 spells CASSLEGQNYGYTF. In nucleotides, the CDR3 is TGTGCCAGCAGCTTGGAAGGACAAAACTATGGCTACACCTTC.

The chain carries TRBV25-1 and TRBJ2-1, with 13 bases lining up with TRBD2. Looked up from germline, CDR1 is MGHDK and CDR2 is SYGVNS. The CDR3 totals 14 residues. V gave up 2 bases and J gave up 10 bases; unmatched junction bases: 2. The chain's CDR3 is CASSERTSGGEQFF. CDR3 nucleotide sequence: TGTGCCAGCAGTGAACGGACTAGCGGGGGAGAGCAGTTCTTC.

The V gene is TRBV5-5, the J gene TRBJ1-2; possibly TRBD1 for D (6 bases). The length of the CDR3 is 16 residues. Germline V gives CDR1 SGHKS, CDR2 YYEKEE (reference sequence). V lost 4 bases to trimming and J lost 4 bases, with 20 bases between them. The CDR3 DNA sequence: TGTGCCAGCAGCCCCCGTGGGCAGGGGCTGGTCTATGGCTACACCTTC. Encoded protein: CASSPRGQGLVYGYTF.

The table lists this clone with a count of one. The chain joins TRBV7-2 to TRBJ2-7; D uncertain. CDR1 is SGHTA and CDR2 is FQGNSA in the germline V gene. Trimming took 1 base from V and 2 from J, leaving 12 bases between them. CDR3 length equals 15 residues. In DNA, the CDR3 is TGTGCCAGCAGCTTAGAGTTGGCAGGCCCCTACGAGCAGTACTTC. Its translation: CASSLELAGPYEQYF.

CDR3 nucleotides: TGTGCCTGGAGTGTACACCTGGGCTCGCCGGGGGGTGAAGCTTTCTTT. Its translation is CAWSVHLGSPGGEAFF. The chain couples TRBV30 to TRBJ1-1, with D tentatively TRBD1 (5 bases). The CDR3 extends over 16 amino acids. The V end was cut by 0 bases, the J end by 7 bases, with 21 bases between. Germline V gene data show CDR1 as GTSNPN and CDR2 as SVGIG (reference sequence). The entire variable domain, with the rest obtained from reference TRBV30 and TRBJ1-1, is as follows: SQTIHQWPATLVQPVGSPLSLECTVEGTSNPNLYWYRQAAGRGLQLLFYSVGIGQISSEVPQNLSASRPQDRQFILSSKKLLLSDSGFYLCAWSVHLGSPGGEAFFGQGTRLTVV.

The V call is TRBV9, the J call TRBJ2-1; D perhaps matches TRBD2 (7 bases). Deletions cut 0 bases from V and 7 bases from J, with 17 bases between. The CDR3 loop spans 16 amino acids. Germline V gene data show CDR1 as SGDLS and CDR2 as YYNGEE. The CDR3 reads CASSVDPGGQYNEQFF. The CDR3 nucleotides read TGTGCCAGCAGCGTAGATCCGGGGGGCCAATATAATGAGCAGTTCTTC.

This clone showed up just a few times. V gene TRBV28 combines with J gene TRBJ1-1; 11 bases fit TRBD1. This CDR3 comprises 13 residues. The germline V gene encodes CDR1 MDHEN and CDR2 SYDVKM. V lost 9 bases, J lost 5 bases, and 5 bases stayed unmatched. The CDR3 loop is CASTGTGGTEAFF. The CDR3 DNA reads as TGTGCCAGTACCGGGACAGGGGGAACTGAAGCTTTCTTT.

The CDR3: CASSPSLRLGGELFF. CDR3 bases: TGTGCCAGCAGCCCATCTCTTAGGCTCGGGGGGGAGCTGTTTTTT. V usage is TRBV7-3 and J usage is TRBJ2-2; no firm D call. CDR1 is SGHTA, CDR2 FQGTGA, per germline. CDR3 length: 15 residues. V was trimmed by 5 bases and J by 8 bases, leaving 18 bases between them.

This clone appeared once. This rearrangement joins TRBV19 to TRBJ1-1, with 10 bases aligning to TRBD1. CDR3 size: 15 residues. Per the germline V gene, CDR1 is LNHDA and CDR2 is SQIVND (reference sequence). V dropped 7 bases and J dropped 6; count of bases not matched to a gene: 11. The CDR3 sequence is CASTWRGQGFAEAFF. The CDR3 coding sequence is TGTGCCAGTACCTGGAGGGGACAGGGGTTCGCTGAAGCTTTCTTT.

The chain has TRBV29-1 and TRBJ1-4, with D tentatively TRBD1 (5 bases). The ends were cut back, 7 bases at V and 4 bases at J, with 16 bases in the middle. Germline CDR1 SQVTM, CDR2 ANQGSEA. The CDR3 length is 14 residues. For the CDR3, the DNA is TGCAGCGGGCTGATAGTCGGGGGTAATGAAAAACTGTTTTTT. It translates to CSGLIVGGNEKLFF.

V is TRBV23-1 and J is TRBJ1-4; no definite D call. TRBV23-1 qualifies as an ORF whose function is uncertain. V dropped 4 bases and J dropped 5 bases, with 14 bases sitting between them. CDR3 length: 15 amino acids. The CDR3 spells CASSPADNENEKLFF. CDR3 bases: TGCGCCAGCAGTCCGGCCGACAACGAGAATGAAAAACTGTTTTTT.

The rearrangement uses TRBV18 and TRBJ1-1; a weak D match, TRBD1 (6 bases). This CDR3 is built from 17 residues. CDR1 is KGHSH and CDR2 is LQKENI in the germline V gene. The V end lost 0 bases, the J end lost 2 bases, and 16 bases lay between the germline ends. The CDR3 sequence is CASSPPSLDSANTEAFF. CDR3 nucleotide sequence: TGTGCCAGCTCACCACCATCCCTGGACAGTGCAAACACTGAAGCTTTCTTT.

The CDR3 nucleotides are TGTGCCAGCAGCCGGACAGTTTCAAACACTGAAGCTTTCTTT. It specifies CASSRTVSNTEAFF. V gene TRBV28 combines with J gene TRBJ1-1, with D perhaps TRBD1 (6 bases). Trimming removed 6 bases from V and 2 bases from J, with 13 bases in between. The CDR3 contains 14 residues. Germline V CDR1 and CDR2: MDHEN, SYDVKM.

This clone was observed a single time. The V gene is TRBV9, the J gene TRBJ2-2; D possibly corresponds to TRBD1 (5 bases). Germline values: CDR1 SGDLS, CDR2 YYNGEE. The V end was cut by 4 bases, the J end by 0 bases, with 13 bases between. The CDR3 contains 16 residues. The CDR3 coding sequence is TGTGCCAGCAGCTATTTAGGGGCCTCGAACACCGGGGAGCTGTTTTTT. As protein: CASSYLGASNTGELFF. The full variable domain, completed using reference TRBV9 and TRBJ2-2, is DSGVTQTPKHLITATGQRVTLRCSPRSGDLSVYWYQQSLDQGLQFLIQYYNGEERAKGNILERFSAQQFPDLHSELNLSSLELGDSALYFCASSYLGASNTGELFFGEGSRLTVL.

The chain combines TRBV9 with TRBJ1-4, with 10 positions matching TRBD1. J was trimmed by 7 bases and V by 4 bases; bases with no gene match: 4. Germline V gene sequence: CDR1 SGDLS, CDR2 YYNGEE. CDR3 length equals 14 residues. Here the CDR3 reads CASSRDRGGEKLFF. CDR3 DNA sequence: TGTGCCAGCAGCCGGGACAGGGGAGGTGAAAAACTGTTTTTT.